These T cell receptor beta chains were read from a single sample in a study of cytomegalovirus exposure and HLA in healthy donors. Profiling relied on immunoSEQ multiplex PCR, and the TCRdb table lists in-frame clones only, not all of them. This sample has hundreds of thousands of clones, with over 65% found just once. The sequencing input was PBMCs. These receptors all stem from a man aged 18-30 years in good health and CMV-seronegative. The CDR3 runs from the conserved cysteine through the conserved F or W. A D gene is named only where the DNA matches it firmly. Size tells how often a clone was seen (once, few, many) or the class of an expanded clone, and some rows leave it out.

V gene	J gene	CDR3 length	D gene	clone size	CDR3 DNA	CDR3 protein
TRBV19	TRBJ1-1	17	NA	NA	TGTGCCAGTAGTACACTCTCGTATGACAGTTACAACACTGAAGCTTTCTTT	CASSTLSYDSYNTEAFF
TRBV25-1	TRBJ1-1	13	TRBD1	few	TGTGCCAGCAGGGGGACAGAGAACACTGAAGCTTTCTTT	CASRGTENTEAFF
TRBV5-1	TRBJ1-3	15	TRBD1	NA	TGCGCCAGCAGCGAACAGGGGGCTTCTGGAAACACCATATATTTT	CASSEQGASGNTIYF
TRBV30	TRBJ1-1	11	NA	NA	TGTGCCTGGAATGGAGGAACTGAAGCTTTCTTT	CAWNGGTEAFF
TRBV6-5	TRBJ1-4	13	NA	once	TGTGCCAGCAGTCTGTGGTTCGGTGAAAAACTGTTTTTT	CASSLWFGEKLFF
TRBV5-1	TRBJ2-7	13	NA	NA	TGCGCCAGCAGCGACGGGGTCACGGACGAGCAGTACTTC	CASSDGVTDEQYF
TRBV19	TRBJ2-3	15	TRBD2	few	TGTGCCAGTAGTATCATAGCGGGAGGGGGGAATACGCAGTATTTT	CASSIIAGGGNTQYF
TRBV30	TRBJ2-7	14	TRBD2	NA	TGTGCCTGCGGGCTAGCGGGTGACTTTGGCGAGCAGTACTTC	CACGLAGDFGEQYF
TRBV5-1	TRBJ2-7	12	NA	few	TGCGCCAGCAGCTTGGCAGGGGCCGAGCAGTACTTC	CASSLAGAEQYF
TRBV10-3	TRBJ2-1	18	TRBD1	NA	TGTGCCATCAGTGAGTCGTGGGACAGGGCAGGACCGAACAATGAGCAGTTCTTC	CAISESWDRAGPNNEQFF
TRBV27	TRBJ2-1	13	TRBD2	NA	TGTGCCAGCAGTCCCTGGGAGGGGCATGAGCAGTTCTTC	CASSPWEGHEQFF
TRBV5-1	TRBJ2-1	12	NA	NA	TGCGCCAGCAGCTGGGGCGGGGTCGGGCAGTTCTTC	CASSWGGVGQFF
TRBV4-1	TRBJ2-1	15	NA	once	TGCGCCAGCCGTAATTTAGGGGTCTCCTACAATGAGCAGTTCTTC	CASRNLGVSYNEQFF
TRBV18	TRBJ2-3	15	NA	few	TGTGCCAGCTCACCAGCCAGGGCCAGCACAGATACGCAGTATTTT	CASSPARASTDTQYF
TRBV5-4	TRBJ2-7	14	TRBD2	few	TGTGCCAGCAGCCCCCGTGGCCGGGGAGGGGAGCAGTACTTC	CASSPRGRGGEQYF
TRBV7-8	TRBJ2-3	14	NA	NA	TGTGCCAGCAGCCTTACTAGCTCCACAGATACGCAGTATTTT	CASSLTSSTDTQYF
TRBV13	TRBJ1-2	12	NA	NA	TGTGCCAGCAGTCGGGATTCGTGGGGCTACACCTTC	CASSRDSWGYTF
TRBV6-1	TRBJ1-1	13	TRBD1	NA	TGTGCCGGAAAATACACAGGGGGGCCTGAAGCTTTCTTT	CAGKYTGGPEAFF
TRBV19	TRBJ2-3	14	NA	NA	TGTGCCAGTAGTATTTCAGGGGTGACAGATACGCAGTATTTT	CASSISGVTDTQYF
TRBV5-1	TRBJ2-5	15	TRBD1	NA	TGCGCCAGCAGCGGCACCTGGACAGGGTCGGGGACCCAGTACTTC	CASSGTWTGSGTQYF
TRBV27	TRBJ2-5	14	TRBD2	NA	TGTGCCAGCAGACCGACTAGCCCCCAAGAGACCCAGTACTTC	CASRPTSPQETQYF
TRBV5-4	TRBJ2-1	17	NA	NA	TGTGCCAGCAGCTCTCCCGGAGGGAGGCCCTCCTACAATGAGCAGTTCTTC	CASSSPGGRPSYNEQFF